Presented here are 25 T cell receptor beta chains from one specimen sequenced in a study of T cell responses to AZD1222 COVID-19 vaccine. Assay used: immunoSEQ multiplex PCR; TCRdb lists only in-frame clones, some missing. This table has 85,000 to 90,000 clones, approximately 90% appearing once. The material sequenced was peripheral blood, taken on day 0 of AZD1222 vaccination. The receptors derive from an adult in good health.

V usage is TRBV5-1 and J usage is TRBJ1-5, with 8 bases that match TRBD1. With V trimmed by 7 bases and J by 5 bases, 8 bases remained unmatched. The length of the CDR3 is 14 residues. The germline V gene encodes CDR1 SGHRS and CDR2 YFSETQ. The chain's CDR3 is CASSPGGFDQPQHF. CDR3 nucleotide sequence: TGCGCCAGCTCCCCAGGGGGCTTTGATCAGCCCCAGCATTTT.

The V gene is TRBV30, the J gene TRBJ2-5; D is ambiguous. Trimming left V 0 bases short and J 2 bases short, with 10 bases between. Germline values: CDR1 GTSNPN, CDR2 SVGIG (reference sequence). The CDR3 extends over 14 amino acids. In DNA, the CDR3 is TGTGCCTGGAGTGTGGGCAGCATACAAGAGACCCAGTACTTC. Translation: CAWSVGSIQETQYF.

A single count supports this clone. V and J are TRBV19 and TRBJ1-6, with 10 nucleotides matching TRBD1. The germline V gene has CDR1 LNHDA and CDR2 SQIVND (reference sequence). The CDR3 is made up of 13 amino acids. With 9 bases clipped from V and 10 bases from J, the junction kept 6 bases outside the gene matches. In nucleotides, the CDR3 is TGTGCCAGCCGGGACAGGGGACAATCACCCCTCCACTTT. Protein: CASRDRGQSPLHF.

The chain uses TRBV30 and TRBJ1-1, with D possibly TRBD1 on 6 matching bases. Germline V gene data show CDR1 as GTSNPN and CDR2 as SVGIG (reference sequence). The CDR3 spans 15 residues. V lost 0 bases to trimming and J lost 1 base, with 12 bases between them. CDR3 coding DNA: TGTGCCTGGAGTGTACGTGGGACATCGAACACTGAAGCTTTCTTT. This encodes CAWSVRGTSNTEAFF.

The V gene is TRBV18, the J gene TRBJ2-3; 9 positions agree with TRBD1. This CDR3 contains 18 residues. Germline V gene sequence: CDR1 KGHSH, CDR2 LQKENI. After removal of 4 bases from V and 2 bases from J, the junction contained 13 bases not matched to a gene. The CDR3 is CASSRLLPGQGDTDTQYF. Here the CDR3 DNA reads TGTGCCAGCTCACGACTCCTGCCGGGACAGGGAGACACAGATACGCAGTATTTT.

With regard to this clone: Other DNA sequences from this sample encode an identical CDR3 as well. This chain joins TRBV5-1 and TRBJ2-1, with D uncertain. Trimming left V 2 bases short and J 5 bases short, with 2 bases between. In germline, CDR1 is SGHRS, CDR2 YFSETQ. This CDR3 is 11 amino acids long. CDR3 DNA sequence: TGCGCCAGCAGCTTAAACAATGAGCAGTTCTTC. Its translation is CASSLNNEQFF.

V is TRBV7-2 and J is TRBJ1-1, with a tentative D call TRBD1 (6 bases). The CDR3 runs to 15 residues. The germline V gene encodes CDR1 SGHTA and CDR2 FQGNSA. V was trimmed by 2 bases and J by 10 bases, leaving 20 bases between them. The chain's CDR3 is CASSLIGGTHIAAFF. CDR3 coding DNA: TGTGCCAGCAGCTTAATCGGGGGCACCCATATCGCAGCTTTCTTT. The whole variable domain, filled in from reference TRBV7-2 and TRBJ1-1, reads GAGVSQSPSNKVTEKGKDVELRCDPISGHTALYWYRQSLGQGLEFLIYFQGNSAPDKSGLPSDRFSAERTGGSVSTLTIQRTQQEDSAVYLCASSLIGGTHIAAFFGQGTRLTVV.

The CDR3 sequence: CSASLGAGGYTF. Here the CDR3 DNA reads TGCAGTGCTAGTTTGGGGGCAGGGGGCTACACCTTC. The V call is TRBV20-1, the J call TRBJ1-2, with D perhaps TRBD1 (6 bases). V was pared by 3 bases and J by 8 bases, with 13 bases between. From germline, CDR1 is DFQATT and CDR2 SNEGSKA (reference sequence). This CDR3 region has 12 residues.

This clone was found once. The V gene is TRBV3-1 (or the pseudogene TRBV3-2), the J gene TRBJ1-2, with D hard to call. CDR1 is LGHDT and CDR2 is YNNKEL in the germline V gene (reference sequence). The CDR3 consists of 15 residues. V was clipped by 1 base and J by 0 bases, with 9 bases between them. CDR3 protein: CASSQVHSTNYGYTF. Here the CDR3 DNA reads TGTGCCAGCAGCCAAGTGCACAGCACTAACTATGGCTACACCTTC.

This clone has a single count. This chain's CDR3 is CASSSRQGRAYNEQFF. CDR3 DNA sequence: TGTGCCAGCAGCTCCAGACAGGGGAGGGCCTACAATGAGCAGTTCTTC. The chain has TRBV11-2 and TRBJ2-1; perhaps TRBD1 as D (8 bases). Germline CDR1 and CDR2: SGHAT and FQNNGV. CDR3 length: 16 residues. Trimming took 4 bases from V and 2 from J, leaving 15 bases between them.

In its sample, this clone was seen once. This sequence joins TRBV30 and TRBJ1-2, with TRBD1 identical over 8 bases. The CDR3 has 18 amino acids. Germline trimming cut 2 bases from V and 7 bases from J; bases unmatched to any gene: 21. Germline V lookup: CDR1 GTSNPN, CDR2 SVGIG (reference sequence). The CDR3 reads CAWSTLRTGSPFAGGYTF. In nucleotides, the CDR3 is TGTGCCTGGAGTACCCTTAGGACAGGGAGTCCTTTTGCTGGTGGCTACACCTTC.

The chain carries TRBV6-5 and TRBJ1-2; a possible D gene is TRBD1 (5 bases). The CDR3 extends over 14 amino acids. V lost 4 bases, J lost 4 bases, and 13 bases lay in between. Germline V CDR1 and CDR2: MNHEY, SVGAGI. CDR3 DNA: TGTGCCAGCAGTTTCCAGGAGAGGGGCTATGGCTACACCTTC. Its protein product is CASSFQERGYGYTF.

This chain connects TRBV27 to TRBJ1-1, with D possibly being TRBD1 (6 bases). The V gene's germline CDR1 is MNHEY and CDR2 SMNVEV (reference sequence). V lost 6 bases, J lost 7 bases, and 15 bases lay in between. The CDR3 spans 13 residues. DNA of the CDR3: TGTGCCAGCAGGAGGGGGGCATCCGGTGAAGCTTTCTTT. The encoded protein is CASRRGASGEAFF.

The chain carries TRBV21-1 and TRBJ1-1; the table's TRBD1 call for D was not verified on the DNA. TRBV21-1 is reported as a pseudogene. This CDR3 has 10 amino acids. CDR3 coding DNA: TGTGCCGGAGACAGGGCTGAAGCTTTCTTT. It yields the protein CAGDRAEAFF.

In nucleotides, the CDR3 is TGTGCCAGCAGCAAGCAGCCCTTAGGGGCTTGGCGCCAAGAGACCCAGTACTTC. Its translation is CASSKQPLGAWRQETQYF. This chain uses TRBV3-1 (or the pseudogene TRBV3-2) with TRBJ2-5, with a weak D call TRBD1 (5 bases). The CDR3 covers 18 residues. Trimming removed 5 bases from V and 1 base from J, with 23 bases in between. Germline CDR1 LGHDT, CDR2 YNNKEL (reference sequence).

The DNA of the CDR3 is TGTGCCAGTAGTATAGTAGGCAGTATTAACTATGGCTACACCTTC. The encoded protein is CASSIVGSINYGYTF. The chain joins TRBV19 to TRBJ1-2; D uncertain. V shed 1 base and J shed 1 base, with 10 bases lying between them. Germline V lookup: CDR1 LNHDA, CDR2 SQIVND (reference sequence). This CDR3 is built from 15 residues.

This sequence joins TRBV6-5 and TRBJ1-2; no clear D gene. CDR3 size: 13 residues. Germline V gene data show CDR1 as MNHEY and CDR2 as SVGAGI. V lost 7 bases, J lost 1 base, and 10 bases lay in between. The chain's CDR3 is CASTAGSNYGYTF. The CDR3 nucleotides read TGTGCCAGCACGGCGGGAAGTAACTATGGCTACACCTTC.

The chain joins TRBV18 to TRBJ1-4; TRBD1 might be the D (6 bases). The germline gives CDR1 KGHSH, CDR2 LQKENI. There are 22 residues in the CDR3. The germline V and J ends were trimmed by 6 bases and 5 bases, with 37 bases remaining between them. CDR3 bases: TGTGCCAGCTCTCCGCCCCTCACCCCGGGGGCGGCCAATGTAAGATCGAATGAAAAACTGTTTTTT. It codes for CASSPPLTPGAANVRSNEKLFF. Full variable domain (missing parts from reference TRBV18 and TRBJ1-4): NAGVMQNPRHLVRRRGQEARLRCSPMKGHSHVYWYRQLPEEGLKFMVYLQKENIIDESGMPKERFSAEFPKEGPSILRIQQVVRGDSAAYFCASSPPLTPGAANVRSNEKLFFGSGTQLSVL.

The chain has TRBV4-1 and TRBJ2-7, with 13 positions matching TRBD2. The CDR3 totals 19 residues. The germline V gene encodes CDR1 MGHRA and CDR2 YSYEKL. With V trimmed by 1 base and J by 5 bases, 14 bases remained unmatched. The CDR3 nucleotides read TGCGCCAGCAGCCAAGGGCTGAGGACTAGCGGGAGAAAAGTCCACGAGCAGTACTTC. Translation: CASSQGLRTSGRKVHEQYF.

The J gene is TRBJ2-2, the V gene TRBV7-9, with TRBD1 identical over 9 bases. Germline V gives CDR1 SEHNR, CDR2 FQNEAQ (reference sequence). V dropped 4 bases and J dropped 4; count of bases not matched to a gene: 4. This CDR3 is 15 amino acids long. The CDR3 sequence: CASSYGQGSTGELFF. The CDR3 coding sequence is TGTGCCAGCAGCTATGGACAGGGGAGCACCGGGGAGCTGTTTTTT.

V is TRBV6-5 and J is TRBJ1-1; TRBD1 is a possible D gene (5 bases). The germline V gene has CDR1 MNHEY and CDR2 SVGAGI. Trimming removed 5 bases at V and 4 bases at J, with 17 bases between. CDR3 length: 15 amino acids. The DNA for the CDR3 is TGTGCCAGCAGTCTCAAAGGACATCTTAGCACTGAAGCTTTCTTT. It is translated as CASSLKGHLSTEAFF.

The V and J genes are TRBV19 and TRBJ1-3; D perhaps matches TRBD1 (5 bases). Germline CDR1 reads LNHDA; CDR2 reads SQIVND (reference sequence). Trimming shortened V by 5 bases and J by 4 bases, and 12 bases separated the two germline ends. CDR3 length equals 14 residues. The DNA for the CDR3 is TGTGCCAGTAGTCCGGGATGGACAGGAAACACCATATATTTT. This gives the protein CASSPGWTGNTIYF.

CDR3 protein: CASSEYALAKNIQYF. CDR3 nucleotides: TGTGCCAGCAGTGAATATGCTCTAGCCAAAAACATTCAGTACTTC. The chain links TRBV6-1 to TRBJ2-4; no reliable D call. The CDR3 is 15 residues long. Between the trimmed V and J ends, which lost 2 bases and 0 bases, there was a span of 8 bases. The germline CDR1 and CDR2 sequences are MNHNS and SASEGT.

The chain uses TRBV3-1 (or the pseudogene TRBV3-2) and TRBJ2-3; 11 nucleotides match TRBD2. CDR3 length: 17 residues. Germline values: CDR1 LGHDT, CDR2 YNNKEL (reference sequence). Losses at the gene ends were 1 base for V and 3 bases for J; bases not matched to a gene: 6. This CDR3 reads CASSQVRLAGGTDTQYF. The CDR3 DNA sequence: TGTGCCAGCAGCCAAGTGCGGCTAGCGGGAGGAACAGATACGCAGTATTTT.

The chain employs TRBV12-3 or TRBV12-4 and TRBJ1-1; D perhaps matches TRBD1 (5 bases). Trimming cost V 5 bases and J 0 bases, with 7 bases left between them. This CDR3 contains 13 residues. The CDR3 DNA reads TGTGCCAGCAGTAGGACATTGAACACTGAAGCTTTCTTT. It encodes CASSRTLNTEAFF.